The subject of this entry is one TCR beta chain. Its antigen target is currently unknown. Base-call qualities are not available, and no considerably larger clone is one nucleotide away. The germline V gene encodes CDR1 LGHNA and CDR2 YSLEER. From cysteine to phenylalanine, the CDR3 is 14 amino acids long. Left in the record is the CDR3 DNA by itself, 42 bases read in frame from the first base. V ends up 0 bases short and J 8 bases short, with an unmatched junction base count of 4. Using the deep immunoSEQ assay, TCR CDR3 regions were amplified from genomic DNA by multiplex PCR. For each cell subset, the extracted genomic DNA was distributed evenly across all wells of several immunoSEQ 96-well plates, and each plate served as one replicate. For sorted subsets, 200 to 250 ng of genomic DNA, equivalent to 30,000 or so T cell genomes, went into each replicate PCR. Purified libraries were quantified with a Qubit 3.0 fluorometer, sized on a Bioanalyzer 2100, and re-quantified with the KAPA Library Quantification kit. Every immunoSEQ 96-well plate was sequenced on a separate single-read 150-cycle Illumina NextSeq 550 flow cell. In the paper's pipeline: Because only junctional sequences without quality scores were contained in the immunoSEQ output, filtering matching that applied to full-length reads could not be performed. To assign V/J genes and CDR3, sequences were annotated using PyIR, a Python wrapper for IgBLAST v1.9, with IMGT germline references. Reads with weak V/J assignments (E-value above 1e-6), missing CDR3, stop codons, out-of-frame junctions, or ambiguous translated residues were removed. V3J clonotypes were defined as sequences sharing the same inferred V gene, J gene, and CDR3 amino acid sequence. To compute the percentage overlap between repertoires, the number of shared unique clonotypes was divided by the size of the smaller repertoire. Repertoire richness was assessed with RTK rarefaction, the Chao1 estimator, and Recon v2.1 estimates of unobserved clonotypes. For all TCRbeta clonotypes obtained by the gDNA method from a handful of donors, generation probabilities were computed with OLGA. This is the immuneACCESS table as TCRdb keeps it, with only in-frame sequences that have V and J called. A part of the clones is gone; compared with another copy, unresolved V genes explain less than half, and the rest is unexplained. V and J calls and clone size are as listed in that table; D and trimming were resolved from the DNA. The sample table lists about 2.4 million clones, roughly 93% of them with a count of one. Approximately 0.35% of the sample comes from the top ten.

This specimen comes from a study of shared clonotypes between healthy human individuals (dated by TCRdb to 2020 to 2022). Concerning the study at large: The cohort comprised a couple of women and a few men aged 18 to 49 years. Blood TCR repertoires of roughly five healthy adults were deeply sequenced to estimate repertoire size and the extent of clonotype sharing between individuals. Per donor, leukapheresis produced somewhere between about 0.9 and 10 billion PBMCs. Different laboratories and diverse techniques were used to prepare libraries and sequence TCR repertoires, to increase sequencing depth and limit assay-specific biases. For each donor, three plates each were used for CD4 naive and CD4 memory, two plates were used for CD8 naive, and one plate was used for CD8 memory.

General conclusions and limits of the study: Naive subsets generally had larger estimated clonotype richness than memory subsets did. Sampling was restricted to blood, and TCR repertoires in tissue are likely to differ from TCR repertoires in blood. Across four donors, 5% to 6% of naive CD4, roughly 3.3% of naive CD8, under 2.5% of memory CD4, and under 0.45% of memory CD8 clonotypes were shared. Pairwise subsampling led to the expectation that sequencing depth would affect the degree of clonotype sharing among donors. Even with the large sequencing depth, rarefaction of the sorted-subset datasets indicated that sequencing was incomplete. Compared with non-shared clonotypes, the clonotypes found in all four sorted-subset donors had higher generation probabilities. Because the study included only a small number of donors, the genetic and exposure-history diversity represented was limited.

The donors were healthy, HIV-negative adults who had no recently reported acute infections or vaccinations. Every donor was a Caucasian adult residing in Nashville, Tennessee, USA. CD4+ T cells were enriched through magnetic negative selection, after which naive cells were positively selected on CD45RA and the remaining negative fraction served as the memory subset. Blood was collected by leukapheresis, and PBMCs were isolated by Ficoll-Histopaque density gradient centrifugation and then cryopreserved in liquid nitrogen vapor phase. Analytical flow cytometry was used to check the purity and quantity of each magnetically sorted T cell population. Genomic DNA was isolated from every sorted fraction and measured by UV absorbance on a Nanodrop 2000c.

Sequenced: naive CD4+ T cells from PBMCs. The sample's cell subset or site label, decoded: CD45RA+ positively selected. The chain is assembled from TRBV4-3 and TRBJ2-1; TRBD1 lines up with 7 middle nucleotides. The sequence derives from a man between 18 and 29 years old in good health. Some clones in this sample may be carry-over from other donors' samples. At the DNA level, the sequence is TGCGCCAGCAGCCAAGATTTCGGGACAGATGAGCAGTTCTTC. Its translation reads: CASSQDFGTDEQFF.